A selection of T cell receptor beta chains follows, all from one sample in a study of T-cell memory formation after mild COVID-19. TCRdb recomputed calls from the 5' RACE reads with MiXCR, one row per CDR3 protein. Of under 450,000 distinct CDR3 sequences in the sample, about 22% are singletons; the top ten hold roughly 14%. Sequencing input: PBMCs or a T cell subset sorted from them (not recorded which). The receptors here all came from an adult woman who had mild COVID-19 (a few samples of this study predate the infection). Cell type and time point are not known. The conserved cysteine and the conserved F or W are not part of the CDR3 here. The order of the fields is J gene, V gene, CDR3 protein.

>TRBJ2-4|TRBV19
ASSRNQGGGAKNIQY
>TRBJ2-1|TRBV29-1
SPRDANNEQF
>TRBJ2-2|TRBV12-3/TRBV12-4
ASRLSGRANGELF
>TRBJ2-2|TRBV7-8
ASSARDRVNTGELF
>TRBJ2-7|TRBV7-2
ASSLFGRQGASYEQY
>TRBJ1-4|TRBV2
ASSERGQPTLKLF
>TRBJ2-7|TRBV12-3/TRBV12-4
ASSYDRGPRNEQY
>TRBJ2-3|TRBV12-3/TRBV12-4
ASSFGGAGADTQY
>TRBJ1-6|TRBV3-1
ASSPNSDAWNSPLH
>TRBJ2-2|TRBV5-1
ASSFLAAANTGELF
>TRBJ1-4|TRBV20-1
SARGTGRLF
>TRBJ2-6|TRBV24-1
ATSDHNTISGANVLT
>TRBJ2-1|TRBV12-3/TRBV12-4
ASRPTRSEQF
>TRBJ2-1|TRBV19
ASSIGGDYGLADPYNEQF
>TRBJ2-2|TRBV29-1
SVGRGNTGELF
>TRBJ1-1|TRBV5-1
ASSSLSGNTEAF
>TRBJ2-6|TRBV29-1
SVTGGEAGANVLT
>TRBJ2-3|TRBV29-1
SVRTSILADTQY
>TRBJ2-7|TRBV20-1
SAPRAGQTYEQY
>TRBJ2-2|TRBV9
ASKAEGVANTGELF
>TRBJ2-1|TRBV9
ASSDHGTSGQQF
>TRBJ2-1|TRBV5-6
ASRGTLYNEQF
>TRBJ1-1|TRBV4-2
ASSPQGARGTEAF
>TRBJ1-2|TRBV7-3
ASSHNRDSYGYT
>TRBJ2-1|TRBV5-1
ASREVAGLEQF
>TRBJ1-5|TRBV4-1
ASSHTGGGQPQH
>TRBJ2-5|TRBV6-1
ASSEGGEQETQY
>TRBJ1-2|TRBV5-1
ASSLEGRDHGYT
>TRBJ2-5|TRBV20-1
SAPGLDKETQY
>TRBJ1-1|TRBV25-1
ASSEGGTNTEAF
>TRBJ1-3|TRBV19
ASSTGTGNTIY
>TRBJ2-4|TRBV4-2
ASSQDFGSKNIQY
>TRBJ1-4|TRBV4-1
ASSQDGTGAEKLF
>TRBJ2-7|TRBV20-1
SALTSSSGYEQY
>TRBJ1-2|TRBV5-1
ASSLSGGANYGYT
>TRBJ2-1|TRBV5-1
ASSLLGGARDDEQF
>TRBJ2-1|TRBV20-1
SAKRTGAIGNEQF
>TRBJ2-3|TRBV30
AWSVLRSTDTQY
>TRBJ1-1|TRBV7-8
ASSLGSHTEAF
>TRBJ2-5|TRBV12-3/TRBV12-4
ASSDRGTQY
>TRBJ2-2|TRBV12-3/TRBV12-4
ASSRVLTDTGELF
>TRBJ2-7|TRBV20-1
SAPSGTNSYEKY
>TRBJ2-7|TRBV27
ASSLADNPSYEQY